This T cell receptor (beta chain) was retrieved from a study of blood T cell repertoires in COVID-19. About the study: Samples representing acute and convalescent COVID-19 were sourced from the United States, Italy and Spain.

With V trimmed by 5 bases and J by 4 bases, 6 bases remained unmatched. The V gene's germline CDR1 is LGHNA and CDR2 YSLEER. The length of the CDR3 is 15 residues. TCRdb's copy holds only in-frame clones and misses some; the assay was immunoSEQ multiplex PCR. The sample yields about 210,000 clones, about nine tenths seen once. The receptor was derived from a man between 35 and 55 years old with acute or convalescent COVID-19. The chain employs TRBV4-3 and TRBJ2-2; 8 bases match TRBD2. Sequencing input: peripheral blood. CDR3 sequence: CASSSGLATTGELFF. Written as DNA, the CDR3 is TGCGCCAGCAGCTCAGGACTAGCAACCACCGGGGAGCTGTTTTTT.